Below, 29 T cell receptor beta chains from the same sample are listed, as sequenced in a study of OX40 agonist ivuxolimab in advanced cancers. Clones were read by immunoSEQ multiplex PCR, and TCRdb kept only the in-frame ones, dropping some. The profile shows about 72,000 clones, around 90% of them singletons. The material was CD4+ or CD8+ T cells sorted from blood, obtained in a trial of the OX40 agonist ivuxolimab. Source of these receptors: an adult with an advanced solid tumor such as melanoma, head and neck, liver or kidney cancer.

On this clone: At the DNA level, this CDR3 is encoded by other sequences in the same sample as well. The gene calls are TRBV6-5 and TRBJ1-5, with D unresolved. The CDR3 has 14 residues. The V and J ends lost 3 bases and 4 bases respectively, with 10 bases between them. Germline V gives CDR1 MNHEY, CDR2 SVGAGI. The CDR3 nucleotides read TGTGCCAGCAGTTATGGTAGGGCTAATCAGCCCCAGCATTTT. Translated, it gives CASSYGRANQPQHF.

The rearrangement links TRBV27 to TRBJ1-2, with 7 bases matching TRBD1. The CDR3 runs 15 residues. Trimming took 6 bases from V and 7 from J; bases not matched to a gene: 14. Germline loops: CDR1 MNHEY, CDR2 SMNVEV (reference sequence). In DNA, the CDR3 is TGTGCCAGCAGGGCACAGGGGAACAACGTAGGTGGCTACACCTTC. Residues: CASRAQGNNVGGYTF.

This chain connects TRBV28 to TRBJ2-7; 12 nucleotides align to TRBD1. CDR3 length equals 16 residues. The J segment lost 6 bases and the V segment lost 0 bases, leaving 6 bases of the junction unmatched. Germline CDR1 MDHEN, CDR2 SYDVKM. The CDR3 sequence: CASSLWGQGALIEQYF. The CDR3 DNA reads TGTGCCAGCAGTTTATGGGGACAGGGGGCGCTTATCGAGCAGTACTTC.

This chain uses TRBV29-1 with TRBJ1-2; 8 nucleotides line up with TRBD1. In germline, CDR1 is SQVTM, CDR2 ANQGSEA. CDR3 length: 14 residues. With V trimmed by 4 bases and J by 4 bases, 8 bases remained unmatched. The CDR3 DNA is TGCAGCGTTGTCGGGACAGGAAACCGCTATGGCTACACCTTC. Translating gives CSVVGTGNRYGYTF.

The chain has TRBV9 and TRBJ2-5; no firm D call. The V and J ends lost 4 bases and 0 bases respectively, with 7 bases between them. The germline gives CDR1 SGDLS, CDR2 YYNGEE. This CDR3 contains 13 residues. In DNA form, the CDR3 reads TGTGCCAGCAGCCCACCCTACCAAGAGACCCAGTACTTC. This translates into CASSPPYQETQYF.

The chain uses TRBV5-1 and TRBJ2-1; D call uncertain. The CDR3 runs 15 residues. Germline V gene lookup returns CDR1 SGHRS and CDR2 YFSETQ. Trimming pared 1 base from V and 3 bases from J, leaving 11 bases between. The CDR3 reads CASSLTVSLYNEQFF. The CDR3 DNA is TGCGCCAGCAGCTTGACAGTCTCCCTCTACAATGAGCAGTTCTTC.

The rearrangement uses TRBV6-6 and TRBJ1-2, with no clear D. Per germline, CDR1 MNHNY and CDR2 SVGAGI (reference sequence). The ends were cut back, 6 bases at V and 4 bases at J, with 12 bases in the middle. This CDR3 has 13 residues. The CDR3 region is CASSFGPTYGYTF. CDR3 sequence (DNA): TGTGCCAGCAGCTTCGGACCTACCTATGGCTACACCTTC.

The chain has TRBV11-2 and TRBJ2-1; 7 nucleotides align to TRBD2. Germline V lookup: CDR1 SGHAT, CDR2 FQNNGV. Trimming at V came to 1 base and at J to 4 bases, leaving 4 bases not matched to a gene. This CDR3 has 15 amino acids. The CDR3 region is CASSLAGGMYNEQFF. CDR3 nucleotide sequence: TGTGCCAGCAGCTTAGCGGGGGGAATGTACAATGAGCAGTTCTTC. Complete variable domain (other parts from reference TRBV11-2 and TRBJ2-1): EAGVAQSPRYKIIEKRQSVAFWCNPISGHATLYWYQQILGQGPKLLIQFQNNGVVDDSQLPKDRFSAERLKGVDSTLKIQPAKLEDSAVYLCASSLAGGMYNEQFFGPGTRLTVL.

CDR3 protein: CASSPRRGDPYNEQFF. In DNA form, the CDR3 reads TGTGCCAGCAGCCCTCGAAGGGGGGACCCCTACAATGAGCAGTTCTTC. V usage is TRBV13 and J usage is TRBJ2-1; D is tentatively TRBD1 or TRBD2 (6 bases each). Trimming stripped 5 bases from V and 2 bases from J, with 16 bases between. Germline CDR1 is PRHDT and CDR2 is FYEKMQ (reference sequence). The CDR3 covers 16 residues.

The V and J genes are TRBV5-1 and TRBJ1-1; a possible D gene is TRBD1 (6 bases). CDR1 and CDR2 from the germline V gene are SGHRS and YFSETQ. V was clipped by 4 bases and J by 0 bases, with 13 bases between them. This CDR3 has 15 residues. In nucleotides, the CDR3 is TGCGCCAGCAGCCCTTGGACAGATATGAACACTGAAGCTTTCTTT. Translated, it gives CASSPWTDMNTEAFF.

The rearrangement uses TRBV27 and TRBJ1-2; 7 bases map to TRBD1. The CDR3 spans 16 residues. Trimming removed 1 base from V and 4 bases from J; junction bases left unmatched: 9. CDR1 and CDR2 from the germline V gene are MNHEY and SMNVEV (reference sequence). CDR3 sequence reads: CASSLYFQGDFYGYTF. The CDR3 DNA is TGTGCCAGCAGTTTATACTTTCAGGGGGACTTCTATGGCTACACCTTC.

The DNA for the CDR3 is TGTGCCATCAGTGAGTTTGGGCAGCATGGCTACACCTTC. This gives the protein CAISEFGQHGYTF. V usage is TRBV10-3 and J usage is TRBJ1-2; D gene ambiguous. The CDR3 is 13 residues long. Germline loops: CDR1 ENHRY, CDR2 SYGVKD. Trimming shortened V by 1 base and J by 6 bases, and 9 bases separated the two germline ends.

This sequence joins TRBV9 and TRBJ2-1; 8 bases fit TRBD2. J lost 2 bases, V lost 3 bases, and 4 bases had no gene match. This CDR3 comprises 15 residues. The V gene's germline CDR1 is SGDLS and CDR2 YYNGEE. This CDR3 reads CASSASGGAYNEQFF. For the CDR3, the DNA is TGTGCCAGCAGCGCTTCCGGGGGGGCCTACAATGAGCAGTTCTTC.

The chain joins TRBV27 to TRBJ2-7; perhaps TRBD2 as D (6 bases). Trimming took 6 bases from V and 2 from J, leaving 14 bases between them. CDR1 MNHEY and CDR2 SMNVEV come from the germline V gene (reference sequence). The CDR3 is 14 residues long. CDR3 sequence reads: CASSPGVLTYEQYF. Written as DNA, the CDR3 is TGTGCCAGCAGCCCGGGGGTTCTCACCTACGAGCAGTACTTC.

The CDR3 spells CASSFLAGGNNEQFF. The CDR3 bases are TGTGCCAGCAGCTTTCTAGCGGGGGGGAACAATGAGCAGTTCTTC. This chain links TRBV7-3 with TRBJ2-1; 12 bases fit TRBD2. The junction had 2 bases not matched to a gene; V was cut back by 3 bases and J by 5 bases. The CDR3 is 15 residues long. Germline-derived CDR1 and CDR2 are SGHTA and FQGTGA.

The gene calls are TRBV4-1 and TRBJ1-2; D is undetermined. V was trimmed by 0 bases and J by 0 bases, leaving 14 bases between them. The CDR3 spans 17 residues. Germline CDR1 is MGHRA and CDR2 is YSYEKL. The DNA for the CDR3 is TGCGCCAGCAGCCAAGAGGGATACCAACCATCTAACTATGGCTACACCTTC. It codes for CASSQEGYQPSNYGYTF.

This chain uses TRBV5-4 with TRBJ2-1; the D gene is possibly TRBD1 (6 bases). CDR1 is SGHNT and CDR2 is YYREEE in the germline V gene (reference sequence). CDR3 length: 16 residues. The V gene lost 4 bases and the J gene lost 0 bases, with 14 bases spanning the gap. For the CDR3, the DNA is TGTGCCAGCAGCGCTGGGACACCCAGCTCCTACAATGAGCAGTTCTTC. The encoded protein is CASSAGTPSSYNEQFF.

This chain joins TRBV5-1 and TRBJ2-7, with D possibly TRBD1 on 6 matching bases. Trimming took 7 bases from V and 2 from J, leaving 13 bases between them. The CDR3 is made up of 13 amino acids. Germline CDR1 SGHRS, CDR2 YFSETQ. The CDR3 region has the DNA TGCGCCAGCCGCCTGGGGGACACCTACGAGCAGTACTTC. It specifies CASRLGDTYEQYF.

The chain uses TRBV28 and TRBJ2-1; 11 bases are a match to TRBD2. The CDR3 is 16 amino acids. Losses at the gene ends were 6 bases for V and 8 bases for J; bases not matched to a gene: 12. CDR1 and CDR2 from the germline V gene are MDHEN and SYDVKM. CDR3 region: CASSPQLAGVSDEQFF. In DNA, the CDR3 is TGTGCCAGCAGCCCTCAACTAGCGGGAGTTTCGGATGAGCAGTTCTTC.

This clone came up a few times. The genes are TRBV13 and TRBJ1-4; 9 bases line up with TRBD1. The germline gives CDR1 PRHDT, CDR2 FYEKMQ (reference sequence). The J segment lost 10 bases and the V segment lost 5 bases, leaving 11 bases of the junction unmatched. This CDR3 is built from 15 residues. CDR3 in DNA: TGTGCCAGCAGCGGGCACAGGGGGCAGAAGGGAAAACTGTTTTTT. Translating gives CASSGHRGQKGKLFF.

Written as DNA, the CDR3 is TGTGCCAGCGATCTCATTACCGGGACACCGACCGGAGTCCCACCCCGCTCTGGAAACACCATATATTTT. Its translation is CASDLITGTPTGVPPRSGNTIYF. V usage is TRBV2 and J usage is TRBJ1-3, with a weak D call TRBD1 (6 bases). With 8 bases removed from V and 0 bases from J, the gap between germline ends came to 38 bases. Germline V CDR1 and CDR2: SNHLY, FYNNEI. The CDR3 totals 23 residues. Based on the CDR3 plus reference TRBV2 and TRBJ1-3, the full variable domain is EPEVTQTPSHQVTQMGQEVILRCVPISNHLYFYWYRQILGQKVEFLVSFYNNEISEKSEIFDDQFSVERPDGSNFTLKIRSTKLEDSAMYFCASDLITGTPTGVPPRSGNTIYFGEGSWLTVV.

V gene TRBV6-5 combines with J gene TRBJ2-1; D is possibly TRBD2 (6 bases). There are 15 residues in the CDR3. The germline CDR1 and CDR2 sequences are MNHEY and SVGAGI. Trimming removed 9 bases from V and 8 bases from J, with 23 bases in between. Here the CDR3 DNA reads TGTGCCAGTCAGGCGGTTGGAGGGATGAACGATGAGCAGTTCTTC. The encoded protein is CASQAVGGMNDEQFF.

The chain uses TRBV29-1 and TRBJ2-2; maybe TRBD2 (5 bases). Germline assignment: CDR1 SQVTM and CDR2 ANQGSEA. The V gene lost 5 bases and the J gene lost 6 bases, with 10 bases spanning the gap. This CDR3 has 12 residues. CDR3 amino acids: CSVRLGAGELFF. DNA of the CDR3: TGCAGCGTTCGACTCGGGGCCGGGGAGCTGTTTTTT.

This chain connects TRBV4-2 to TRBJ1-2; D gene ambiguous. Germline V gives CDR1 LGHNA, CDR2 YNFKEQ. V lost 0 bases to trimming and J lost 6 bases, with 14 bases between them. CDR3 length: 15 amino acids. The CDR3 DNA reads TGTGCCAGCAGCCAAGATCCGGGAACCGATAATGGCTACACCTTC. It codes for CASSQDPGTDNGYTF.

J is TRBJ2-5 and V is TRBV19; D is ambiguous. V shed 3 bases and J shed 5 bases, with 16 bases lying between them. CDR3 length equals 15 residues. Germline CDR1 reads LNHDA; CDR2 reads SQIVND (reference sequence). The CDR3 region has the DNA TGTGCCAGTAGTATCATCCAATCCCAGCAGGAGACCCAGTACTTC. Translated, it gives CASSIIQSQQETQYF. The whole variable domain, filled in from reference TRBV19 and TRBJ2-5, reads DGGITQSPKYLFRKEGQNVTLSCEQNLNHDAMYWYRQDPGQGLRLIYYSQIVNDFQKGDIAEGYSVSREKKESFPLTVTSAQKNPTAFYLCASSIIQSQQETQYFGPGTRLLVL.

V gene TRBV6-5 combines with J gene TRBJ1-1; tentatively, D is TRBD1 (5 bases). Trimming shortened V by 6 bases and J by 5 bases, and 13 bases separated the two germline ends. Germline CDR1 reads MNHEY; CDR2 reads SVGAGI. This CDR3 has 13 amino acids. Here the CDR3 reads CASRSATGTEAFF. In DNA form, the CDR3 reads TGTGCCAGCAGAAGCGCAACAGGAACTGAAGCTTTCTTT.

The V call is TRBV19, the J call TRBJ2-1, with 14 positions matching TRBD2. Germline trimming cut 10 bases from V and 4 bases from J; bases unmatched to any gene: 9. Germline-derived CDR1 and CDR2 are LNHDA and SQIVND (reference sequence). This CDR3 region has 16 residues. The CDR3 nucleotides are TGTGCCACCACGGGACTAGCGGGAGCCCCATACAATGAGCAGTTCTTC. Protein sequence: CATTGLAGAPYNEQFF. The full variable domain, its missing parts supplied by reference TRBV19 and TRBJ2-1, is DGGITQSPKYLFRKEGQNVTLSCEQNLNHDAMYWYRQDPGQGLRLIYYSQIVNDFQKGDIAEGYSVSREKKESFPLTVTSAQKNPTAFYLCATTGLAGAPYNEQFFGPGTRLTVL.

Only a few counts were recorded for this clone. This chain connects TRBV7-6 to TRBJ1-1; the match to TRBD1 covers 7 bases. The CDR3 is 12 amino acids. The germline V gene encodes CDR1 SGHVS and CDR2 FNYEAQ. V was clipped by 4 bases and J by 10 bases; unmatched bases: 6. The CDR3 coding sequence is TGTGCCAGCAGCTCGACAGGGTTTGGAGCTTTCTTT. Translation gives CASSSTGFGAFF.

This sequence joins TRBV6-1 and TRBJ1-2; possible D gene TRBD1, 5 bases. The CDR3 contains 12 residues. V was clipped by 7 bases and J by 1 base, with 7 bases between them. Per germline, CDR1 MNHNS and CDR2 SASEGT. As DNA, the CDR3 is TGTGCCAGCAATCAGGGTAACTATGGCTACACCTTC. The encoded protein is CASNQGNYGYTF.